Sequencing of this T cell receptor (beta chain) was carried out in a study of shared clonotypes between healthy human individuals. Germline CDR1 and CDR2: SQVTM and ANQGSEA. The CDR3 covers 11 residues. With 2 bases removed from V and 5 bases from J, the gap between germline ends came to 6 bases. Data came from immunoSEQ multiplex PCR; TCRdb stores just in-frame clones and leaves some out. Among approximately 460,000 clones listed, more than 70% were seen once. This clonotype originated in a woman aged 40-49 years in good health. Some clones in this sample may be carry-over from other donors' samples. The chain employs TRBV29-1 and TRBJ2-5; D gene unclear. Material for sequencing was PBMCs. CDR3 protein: CSVESGETQYF. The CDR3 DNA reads TGCAGCGTTGAATCCGGGGAGACCCAGTACTTC.